The 15 T cell receptor beta chains in this list originate from one sample, sequenced in a study of blood T cell repertoires in COVID-19 (TCRdb year 2020). The receptor library was made with the immunoSEQ multiplex PCR assay. This is the immuneACCESS table as TCRdb keeps it, with only in-frame sequences that have V and J called. A part of the clones is gone; compared with another copy, unresolved V genes explain less than half, and the rest is unexplained. The table for this sample lists 150,000 to 200,000 clones; 80% to 90% of them were counted only once. The ten largest clonotypes hold about 14% of the sample. What was sequenced was peripheral blood. The receptors were sampled from a woman in her seventies with COVID-19, enrolled during active disease.

This clone was detected once. This chain connects TRBV13 to TRBJ1-1; 10 bases match TRBD1. Germline V gene sequence: CDR1 PRHDT, CDR2 FYEKMQ (reference sequence). The CDR3 is 16 residues long. V lost 2 bases to trimming and J lost 3 bases; unmatched junction nucleotides: 6. The CDR3 loop is CASSLNPDRGDTEAFF. Written as DNA, the CDR3 is TGTGCCAGCAGCTTAAACCCGGACAGGGGGGACACTGAAGCTTTCTTT.

This chain links TRBV29-1 with TRBJ1-4, with D possibly being TRBD1 (6 bases). This CDR3 spans 12 amino acids. V shed 4 bases and J shed 7 bases, with 10 bases lying between them. CDR1 and CDR2 from the germline V gene are SQVTM and ANQGSEA. CDR3 DNA sequence: TGCAGCGTTGGGGGGCAGGGTGAAAAACTGTTTTTT. Translating gives CSVGGQGEKLFF. The full variable domain, its missing parts supplied by reference TRBV29-1 and TRBJ1-4, is SAVISQKPSRDICQRGTSLTIQCQVDSQVTMMFWYRQQPGQSLTLIATANQGSEATYESGFVIDKFPISRPNLTFSTLTVSNMSPEDSSIYLCSVGGQGEKLFFGSGTQLSVL.

On this clone itself: The sample carries other DNA sequences with the same CDR3. This chain uses TRBV28 with TRBJ2-7; D remains unclear. Germline V gene data show CDR1 as MDHEN and CDR2 as SYDVKM. CDR3 length: 12 amino acids. V was trimmed by 5 bases and J by 0 bases, leaving 5 bases between them. The CDR3 region has the DNA TGTGCCAGCAGTACGGGCTCCTACGAGCAGTACGTC. This sequence encodes CASSTGSYEQYV.

This rearrangement joins TRBV30 to TRBJ1-2, with 7 nucleotides matching TRBD1. The CDR3 length is 12 residues. Germline assignment: CDR1 GTSNPN and CDR2 SVGIG (reference sequence). V lost 5 bases and J lost 2; bases outside the gene matches: 2. CDR3 in DNA: TGTGCCTGGGGCAGGGGGAACTATGGCTACACCTTC. This sequence encodes CAWGRGNYGYTF.

The DNA of the CDR3 is TGTGCCAGCAGCCCTAGCGGGCCCACCTACAATGAGCAGTTCTTC. Encoded protein: CASSPSGPTYNEQFF. This chain uses TRBV7-2 with TRBJ2-1, with 8 bases matching TRBD2. Germline CDR1 is SGHTA and CDR2 is FQGNSA. The CDR3 has 15 residues. The V gene end was trimmed by 5 bases and the J gene end by 2 bases; junction bases not matched to a gene: 5.

The chain is built from TRBV6-5 and TRBJ2-1; the match to TRBD2 covers 9 bases. CDR3 length: 13 residues. V dropped 5 bases and J dropped 11; count of bases not matched to a gene: 7. The V gene's germline CDR1 is MNHEY and CDR2 SVGAGI. The DNA of the CDR3 is TGTGCCAGCAGTCCCGGGACTAGCTATAAGCAGTTCTTC. Encoded protein: CASSPGTSYKQFF.

The rearrangement links TRBV5-1 to TRBJ2-1; the D gene is possibly TRBD2 (6 bases). The germline gives CDR1 SGHRS, CDR2 YFSETQ. V was cut by 0 bases and J by 1 base, with 11 bases left in between. The CDR3 is 16 amino acids. This CDR3 reads CASSLASGVSYNEQFF. For the CDR3, the DNA is TGCGCCAGCAGCTTGGCATCGGGGGTTTCCTACAATGAGCAGTTCTTC.

The rearrangement uses TRBV6-1 and TRBJ1-2, with no clear D. Germline assignment: CDR1 MNHNS and CDR2 SASEGT. V was pared by 1 base and J by 6 bases, with 9 bases between. The CDR3 totals 13 residues. DNA for the CDR3: TGTGCCAGCAGTGAAGGCGGGCCAAATGGCTACACCTTC. Translating it yields CASSEGGPNGYTF.

The V gene is TRBV19, the J gene TRBJ1-1; no definite D call. With 7 bases removed from V and 1 base from J, the gap between germline ends came to 10 bases. The CDR3 loop spans 13 amino acids. Germline values: CDR1 LNHDA, CDR2 SQIVND (reference sequence). CDR3 in DNA: TGTGCCAGTACAGACTCCAAGAACACTGAAGCTTTCTTT. Translation gives CASTDSKNTEAFF.

V gene TRBV3-1 (or the pseudogene TRBV3-2) combines with J gene TRBJ2-2, with D maybe TRBD2 (6 bases). Germline V gene lookup returns CDR1 LGHDT and CDR2 YNNKEL (reference sequence). The CDR3 extends over 14 amino acids. The V and J ends lost 7 bases and 7 bases respectively, with 16 bases between them. The CDR3, as DNA: TGTGCCAGCACCCTAAGAGTGGGAGGCGGGGAGCTGTTTTTT. Protein product: CASTLRVGGGELFF.

The chain is built from TRBV6-5 and TRBJ2-7; 7 nucleotides line up with TRBD1. V lost 3 bases and J lost 0; bases outside the gene matches: 5. The CDR3 extends over 15 amino acids. CDR1 and CDR2 (germline): MNHEY, SVGAGI. The CDR3 protein is CASSYSYRGSYEQYF. DNA for the CDR3: TGTGCCAGCAGTTATTCTTACAGGGGCTCCTACGAGCAGTACTTC.

V usage is TRBV5-1 and J usage is TRBJ2-5; D may be TRBD1 (6 bases). Germline V lookup: CDR1 SGHRS, CDR2 YFSETQ. This CDR3 is 16 amino acids long. V shed 4 bases and J shed 4 bases, with 20 bases lying between them. CDR3 amino acids: CASSLGQGQKGETQYF. DNA of the CDR3: TGCGCCAGCAGCCTGGGGCAGGGGCAAAAAGGAGAGACCCAGTACTTC.

The V gene is TRBV27, the J gene TRBJ2-7, with 8 bases that match TRBD1. With 6 bases clipped from V and 5 bases from J, the junction kept 6 bases outside the gene matches. The CDR3 consists of 13 residues. Germline lookup yields CDR1 MNHEY and CDR2 SMNVEV (reference sequence). CDR3 loop: CASRPGQVNEQYF. CDR3 sequence (DNA): TGTGCCAGCAGGCCGGGACAGGTAAACGAGCAGTACTTC.

The rearrangement uses TRBV5-1 and TRBJ1-1, with TRBD1 identical over 9 bases. The CDR3 is made up of 14 amino acids. CDR1 SGHRS and CDR2 YFSETQ come from the germline V gene. Trimming at V came to 4 bases and at J to 4 bases, leaving 5 bases not matched to a gene. The CDR3 loop is CASSPGQGITEAFF. In nucleotides, the CDR3 is TGCGCCAGCAGCCCCGGACAGGGGATCACTGAAGCTTTCTTT.

This rearrangement joins TRBV12-5 to TRBJ1-1, with 7 bases matching TRBD1. The germline V gene encodes CDR1 LGHNT and CDR2 FRNRAP. The CDR3 runs 14 residues. J was trimmed by 3 bases and V by 3 bases; bases with no gene match: 4. CDR3 loop: CASGFAGQYTEAFF. CDR3 nucleotide sequence: TGTGCTAGTGGTTTTGCGGGACAGTACACTGAAGCTTTCTTT.